The clone carrying this T cell receptor beta chain occurred a few times. Its antigen remains unknown. The TCR beta cDNA libraries carried unique molecular identifiers. TCRdb independently ran MiXCR on the PCR reads; one entry per CDR3 protein. The data hold about 770,000 distinct CDR3 sequences, with 40% to 55% observed a single time. The data were taken from a study of post-analysis software for immune sequencing data. Study-level information: Included courses were relapsing-remitting and secondary progressive multiple sclerosis; progressive-relapsing multiple sclerosis was also included. General study results and limits: Significantly lower normalized Chao1 diversity was seen in multiple sclerosis patients than in controls. TRBV segments more frequent in patients than in controls numbered five and included TRBV5-6, TRBV5-1 and TRBV20-1. By F measure, samples from a shared preparation batch strongly co-clustered.

Trimming left V 2 bases short and J 2 bases short, with 22 bases between. This CDR3 comprises 18 residues. This TCR came from a girl between 5 and 17 years old with multiple sclerosis. The chain is built from TRBV12-3 or TRBV12-4 and TRBJ2-7, with D perhaps matching TRBD1 or TRBD2 (5 bases each). Sequencing was performed on blood. The CDR3 nucleotides read TGTGCCAGCAGTTTATATGAGGTCGTCGGGACCCAAACCTACGAGCAGTACTTC. This sequence encodes CASSLYEVVGTQTYEQYF.